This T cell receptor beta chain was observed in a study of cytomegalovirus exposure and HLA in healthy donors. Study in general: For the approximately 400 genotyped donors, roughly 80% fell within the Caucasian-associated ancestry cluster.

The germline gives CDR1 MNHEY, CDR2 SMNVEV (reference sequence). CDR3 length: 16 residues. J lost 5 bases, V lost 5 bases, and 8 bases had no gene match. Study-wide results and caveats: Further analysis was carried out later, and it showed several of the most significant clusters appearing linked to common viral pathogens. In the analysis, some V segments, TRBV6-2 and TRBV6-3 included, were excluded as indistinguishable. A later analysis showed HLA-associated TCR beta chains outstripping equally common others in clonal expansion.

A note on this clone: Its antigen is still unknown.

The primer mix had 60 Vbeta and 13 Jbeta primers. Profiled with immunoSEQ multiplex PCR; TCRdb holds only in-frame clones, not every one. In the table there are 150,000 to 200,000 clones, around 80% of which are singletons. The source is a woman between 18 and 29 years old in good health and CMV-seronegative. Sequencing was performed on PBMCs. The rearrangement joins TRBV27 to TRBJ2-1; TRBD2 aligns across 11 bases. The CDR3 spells CASSHLAGGTHNEQFF. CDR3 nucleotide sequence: TGTGCCAGCAGTCACCTAGCGGGAGGAACCCACAATGAGCAGTTCTTC.